This T cell receptor beta chain was sequenced during a study of blood T cell repertoires in COVID-19. The germline V and J ends were trimmed by 3 bases and 3 bases, with 6 bases remaining between them. In germline, CDR1 is LNHNV, CDR2 YYDKDF (reference sequence). The CDR3 extends over 12 amino acids. Method: immunoSEQ multiplex PCR; TCRdb's copy keeps in-frame clones and lacks some. The profile covers fewer than 150,000 clones, with 84% appearing a single time and about 13% taken by the ten largest. The chain carries TRBV15 and TRBJ2-7, with a possible D match to TRBD2 (5 bases). The receptor's source is a human donor in a cohort sampled during active COVID-19. The sequenced sample consisted of peripheral blood. Here the CDR3 DNA reads TGTGCCACCAGCAGCGGGATCTACGAGCAGTACTTC. The encoded protein is CATSSGIYEQYF.